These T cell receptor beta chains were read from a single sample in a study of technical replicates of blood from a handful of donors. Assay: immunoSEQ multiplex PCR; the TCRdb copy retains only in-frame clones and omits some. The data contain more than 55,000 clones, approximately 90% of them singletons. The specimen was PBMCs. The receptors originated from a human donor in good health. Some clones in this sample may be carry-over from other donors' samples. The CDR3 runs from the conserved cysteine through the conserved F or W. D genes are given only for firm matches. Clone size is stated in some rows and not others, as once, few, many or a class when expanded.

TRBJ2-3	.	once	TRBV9	CASSVGPTSTDTQYF	TGTGCCAGCAGCGTAGGGCCGACTAGCACAGATACGCAGTATTTT
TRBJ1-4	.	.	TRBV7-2	CASSLRAGWEKLFF	TGTGCCAGCAGCTTAAGGGCAGGGTGGGAAAAACTGTTTTTT
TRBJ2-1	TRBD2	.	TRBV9	CASSEGLAVSEQFF	TGTGCCAGCAGCGAGGGACTAGCGGTCAGCGAGCAGTTCTTC
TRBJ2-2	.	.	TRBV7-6	CAGTNVDTGELFF	TGTGCCGGCACGAACGTAGACACCGGGGAGCTGTTTTTT
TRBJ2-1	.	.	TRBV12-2	CASRLPAQERGGDNEQFF	TGTGCAAGTCGCTTACCCGCCCAAGAGCGGGGGGGTGACAATGAGCAGTTCTTC
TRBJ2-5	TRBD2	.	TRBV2	CASSIAGGPGTQYF	TGTGCCAGCAGTATAGCGGGGGGGCCGGGGACCCAGTACTTC
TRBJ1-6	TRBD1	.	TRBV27	CASSRDRVDSPLHF	TGTGCCAGCAGCCGGGACAGGGTTGATTCACCCCTCCACTTT
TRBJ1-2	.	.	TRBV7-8	CASSPAATFPLGYTF	TGTGCCAGCAGCCCGGCGGCGACCTTCCCACTTGGCTACACCTTC
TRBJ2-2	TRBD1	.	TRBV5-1	CASSFGTGAGELFF	TGCGCCAGCAGCTTCGGGACAGGGGCGGGGGAGCTGTTTTTT
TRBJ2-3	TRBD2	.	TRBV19	CASSSLLPRGRYTDTQYF	TGTGCCAGTAGTTCCTTACTCCCCCGCGGGAGGTACACAGATACGCAGTATTTT
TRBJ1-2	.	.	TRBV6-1	CASSGGIFNYGYTF	TGTGCCAGCAGTGGAGGGATCTTTAACTATGGCTACACCTTC
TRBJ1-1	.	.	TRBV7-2	CASSLARGGTEAFF	TGTGCCAGCAGCTTAGCACGGGGGGGGACTGAAGCTTTCTTT
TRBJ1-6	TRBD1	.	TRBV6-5	CASRWDRAGNSPLHF	TGTGCCAGCAGATGGGACAGAGCGGGTAATTCACCCCTCCACTTT
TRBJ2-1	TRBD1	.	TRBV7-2	CASSLLTGGSGDEQFF	TGTGCCAGCAGCTTACTCACAGGGGGCAGTGGCGATGAGCAGTTCTTC
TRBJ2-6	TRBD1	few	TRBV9	CASSPRQGSGANVLTF	TGTGCCAGCAGCCCCCGACAGGGCTCGGGGGCCAACGTCCTGACTTTC
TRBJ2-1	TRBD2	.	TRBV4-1	CASSQEGLRRGDPSYNEQFF	TGCGCCAGCAGCCAAGAGGGTTTGAGGCGGGGGGACCCCTCCTACAATGAGCAGTTCTTC
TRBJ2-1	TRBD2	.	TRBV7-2	CASSRGLAGVRGEQFF	TGTGCCAGCAGCAGAGGACTAGCGGGAGTGAGGGGTGAGCAGTTCTTC
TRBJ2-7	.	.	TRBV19	CASSRWGVVRPDEQYF	TGTGCCAGTAGCCGGTGGGGGGTGGTCCGCCCGGACGAGCAGTACTTC
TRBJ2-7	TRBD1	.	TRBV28	CASRTGQVSYEQYF	TGTGCCAGCAGGACCGGACAGGTCTCCTACGAGCAGTACTTC
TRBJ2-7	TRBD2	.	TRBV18	CASSRLAGSSYEQYF	TGTGCCAGCTCAAGACTAGCGGGATCCTCCTACGAGCAGTACTTC
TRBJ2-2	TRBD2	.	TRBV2	CASTLNAQVLGLEMRNTGELFF	TGTGCCAGCACCTTGAATGCGCAGGTCCTAGGACTAGAGATGAGGAACACCGGGGAGCTGTTTTTT
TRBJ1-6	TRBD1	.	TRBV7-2	CASSPLTGRGSPLHF	TGTGCCAGCAGCCCACTGACAGGGCGTGGTTCACCCCTCCACTTT
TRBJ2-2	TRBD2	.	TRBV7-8	CASSGEGREDTGELFF	TGTGCCAGCAGCGGCGAAGGGCGGGAGGACACCGGGGAGCTGTTTTTT
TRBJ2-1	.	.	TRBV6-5	CASSYMRSDNEQFF	TGTGCCAGCAGTTATATGAGGTCGGACAATGAGCAGTTCTTC
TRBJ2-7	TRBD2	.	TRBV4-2	CASSQEGTSGTYEQYF	TGTGCCAGCAGCCAAGAGGGGACTAGCGGGACCTACGAGCAGTACTTC
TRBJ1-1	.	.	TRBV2	CASSEAPGAGVAFF	TGTGCCAGCAGTGAAGCCCCAGGGGCGGGGGTAGCTTTCTTT
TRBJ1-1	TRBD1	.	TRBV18	CASSSFGQGGTEAFF	TGTGCCAGCTCCTCCTTTGGACAGGGTGGAACTGAAGCTTTCTTT
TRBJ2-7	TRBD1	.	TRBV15	CATSRGRTGVLDEQYF	TGTGCCACCAGCAGAGGAAGGACAGGGGTTTTGGACGAGCAGTACTTC
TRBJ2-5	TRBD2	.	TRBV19	CASSIESGGRETQYF	TGTGCCAGTAGTATAGAGTCGGGGGGGAGAGAGACCCAGTACTTC
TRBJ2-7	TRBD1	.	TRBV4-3	CASSQEFKNRGSSGPSYEQYF	TGCGCCAGCAGCCAAGAATTTAAGAACAGGGGTTCAAGCGGCCCTTCCTACGAGCAGTACTTC
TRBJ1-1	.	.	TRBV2	CASATQTVQGHTEAFF	TGTGCCAGCGCAACCCAGACGGTTCAGGGTCATACTGAAGCTTTCTTT
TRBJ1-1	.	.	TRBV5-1	CASSGGGYRDTEAFF	TGCGCCAGCAGCGGGGGCGGGTATCGGGACACTGAAGCTTTCTTT
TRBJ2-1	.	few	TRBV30	CAWSFGGNEQFF	TGTGCCTGGAGTTTCGGGGGCAATGAGCAGTTCTTC
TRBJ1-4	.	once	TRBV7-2	CASSTGDLNEKLFF	TGTGCCAGCAGCACGGGAGACCTTAATGAAAAACTGTTTTTT
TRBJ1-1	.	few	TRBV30	CAWSRRRGSTEAFF	TGTGCCTGGAGTCGTCGCCGGGGGTCCACTGAAGCTTTCTTT
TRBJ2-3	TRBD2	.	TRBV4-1	CASSQESSGSTDTQYF	TGCGCCAGCAGCCAAGAGTCTAGCGGGAGCACAGATACGCAGTATTTT
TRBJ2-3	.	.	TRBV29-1	CSVPTMEERADTQYF	TGCAGCGTCCCTACTATGGAGGAAAGGGCAGATACGCAGTATTTT
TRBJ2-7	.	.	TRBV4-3	CASSQGAGTYEQYF	TGCGCCAGCAGCCAAGGGGCAGGGACCTACGAGCAGTACTTC
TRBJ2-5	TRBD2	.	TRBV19	CASSPPGSGEETQYF	TGTGCCTCATCCCCTCCGGGTAGCGGGGAAGAGACCCAGTACTTC
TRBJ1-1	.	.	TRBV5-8	CASSWDRGTEAFF	TGTGCCAGCAGCTGGGATAGGGGGACTGAAGCTTTCTTT
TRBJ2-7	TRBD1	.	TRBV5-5	CASSLGQGAYEQYF	TGCGCCAGCAGCCTAGGACAGGGGGCCTACGAGCAGTACTTC
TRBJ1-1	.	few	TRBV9	CASSVDLNTEAFF	TGTGCCAGCAGCGTAGACTTGAACACTGAAGCTTTCTTT
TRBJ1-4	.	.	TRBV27	CASSLTATGWEKLFF	TGTGCCAGCAGCCTTACAGCTACCGGTTGGGAAAAACTGTTTTTT
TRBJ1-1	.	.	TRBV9	CASSVDRHTEAFF	TGTGCCAGCAGCGTCGACAGGCACACTGAAGCTTTCTTT
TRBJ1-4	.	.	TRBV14	CASSQPGVTNEKLFF	TGTGCCAGCAGCCAGCCAGGGGTAACTAATGAAAAACTGTTTTTT
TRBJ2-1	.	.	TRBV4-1	CASSQVSSTITYNEQFF	TGCGCCAGCAGCCAAGTCTCATCGACTATAACCTACAATGAGCAGTTCTTC
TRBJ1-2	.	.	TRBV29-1	CSVYFEDNYGYTF	TGCAGCGTTTATTTTGAGGATAACTATGGCTACACCTTC
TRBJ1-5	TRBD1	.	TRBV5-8	CASSSDRAQPQHF	TGTGCCAGCAGCTCGGACAGGGCTCAGCCCCAGCATTTT
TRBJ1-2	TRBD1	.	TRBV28	CASSLDRGLGYGYTF	TGTGCCAGCAGTTTGGACAGGGGTCTCGGCTATGGCTACACCTTC
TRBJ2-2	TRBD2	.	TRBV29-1	CSVDPSGSNTGELFF	TGCAGCGTTGACCCTAGCGGGAGTAACACCGGGGAGCTGTTTTTT
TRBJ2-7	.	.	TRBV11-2	CASSPEGVTGSYEQYF	TGTGCCAGCAGCCCTGAGGGGGTGACAGGATCCTACGAGCAGTACTTC
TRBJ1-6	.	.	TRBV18	CASSPDEGSPLHF	TGTGCCAGCTCACCGGACGAGGGTTCACCCCTCCACTTT
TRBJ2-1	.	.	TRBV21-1	CARGLAGGLNEQFF	TGTGCCAGGGGACTAGCGGGAGGGCTCAATGAGCAGTTCTTC
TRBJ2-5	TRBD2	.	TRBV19	CASRASGRALGETQYF	TGTGCCAGTAGGGCTAGCGGGAGGGCCTTAGGGGAGACCCAGTACTTC
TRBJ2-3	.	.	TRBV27	CASMISVITDTQYF	TGTGCCAGCATGATTAGCGTTATCACAGATACGCAGTATTTT
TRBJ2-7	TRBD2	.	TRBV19	CASSKRLAGDGEQYF	TGTGCCAGTAGTAAGAGACTAGCGGGAGATGGGGAGCAGTACTTC
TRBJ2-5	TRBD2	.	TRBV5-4	CASRRTSGGAETQYF	TGTGCCAGCAGGAGGACTAGCGGGGGGGCAGAGACCCAGTACTTC
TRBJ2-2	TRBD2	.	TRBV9	CASSLTGLAGGPVGTGELFF	TGTGCCAGCAGCCTAACGGGACTAGCGGGGGGGCCGGTAGGCACCGGGGAGCTGTTTTTT
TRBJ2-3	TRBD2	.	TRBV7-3	CASSLNSGGSTDTQYF	TGTGCCAGCAGCTTAAATAGCGGGGGTAGCACAGATACGCAGTATTTT
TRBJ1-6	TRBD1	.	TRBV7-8	CASSLDRGGSPLHF	TGTGCCAGCAGCTTAGACAGGGGGGGCTCACCCCTCCACTTT